The next 10 T cell receptor beta chains were all read from a single sample in a study of early T cells in non-severe SARS-CoV-2 infection. TCRdb fed the 5' RACE reads into MiXCR, producing one record per CDR3 protein. The profile shows about 39,000 distinct CDR3 sequences, roughly 5% of them singletons. The specimen sequenced was whole blood. These receptor sequences come from an adult who was a healthcare worker with PCR-confirmed SARS-CoV-2 infection or an uninfected control (not recorded which).

This clonotype was detected ten times or more. J is TRBJ2-1 and V is TRBV7-9, with 12 bases lining up with TRBD2. The CDR3 totals 17 residues. Unmatched junction bases numbered 7, after V lost 5 bases and J lost 2 bases. In germline, CDR1 is SEHNR, CDR2 FQNEAQ (reference sequence). The CDR3, as DNA: TGTGCCAGCAGCCCCACTAGCGGGAGGTTCGCCTACAATGAGCAGTTCTTC. As protein: CASSPTSGRFAYNEQFF.

The table lists this clonotype with a few counts. V gene TRBV7-9 combines with J gene TRBJ2-1, with TRBD2 matching over 13 bases. The V gene's germline CDR1 is SEHNR and CDR2 FQNEAQ (reference sequence). V shed 10 bases, J shed 15 bases, and the junction held 15 bases outside the gene matches. The CDR3 spans 14 residues. CDR3 in DNA: TGTGCCACGTCGGGGGGACTAGCGGGGAATAGGTTGTTCTTC. Protein product: CATSGGLAGNRLFF.

This clonotype was counted at least ten times. The chain uses TRBV5-6 and TRBJ2-2, with D possibly matching TRBD2 (5 bases). The CDR3 is made up of 15 amino acids. Germline assignment: CDR1 SGHDT and CDR2 YYEEEE. The V gene lost 1 base and the J gene lost 4 bases, with 11 bases spanning the gap. The CDR3 DNA reads as TGTGCCAGCAGCTTGCGGGGTGCTGGCACCGGGGAGCTGTTTTTT. Translating it yields CASSLRGAGTGELFF. Together with reference TRBV5-6 and TRBJ2-2, the CDR3 gives the full variable domain: DAGVTQSPTHLIKTRGQQVTLRCSPKSGHDTVSWYQQALGQGPQFIFQYYEEEERQRGNFPDRFSGHQFPNYSSELNVNALLLGDSALYLCASSLRGAGTGELFFGEGSRLTVL.

The CDR3 region is CASSPIGGSSYNEQFF. In DNA form, the CDR3 reads TGTGCCAGCAGCCCCATTGGGGGGAGCTCCTACAATGAGCAGTTCTTC. This chain links TRBV7-9 with TRBJ2-1, with D possibly TRBD2 on 6 matching bases. The CDR3 has 16 amino acids. With 5 bases removed from V and 0 bases from J, the gap between germline ends came to 14 bases. Germline V gene lookup returns CDR1 SEHNR and CDR2 FQNEAQ (reference sequence).

This clonotype occurred many times. The rearrangement uses TRBV18 and TRBJ1-1, with D perhaps matching TRBD1 (6 bases). The CDR3 is 12 amino acids. V lost 4 bases and J 10 bases, leaving 13 bases between the germline ends. Germline V gives CDR1 KGHSH, CDR2 LQKENI. Written as DNA, the CDR3 is TGTGCCAGCTCACAACGGGACAAAGGAGCTTTCTTT. Its translation is CASSQRDKGAFF.

J is TRBJ1-2 and V is TRBV20-1, with D unresolved. V was cut by 1 base and J by 4 bases, with 10 bases left in between. The CDR3 length is 13 residues. Germline-derived CDR1 and CDR2 are DFQATT and SNEGSKA (reference sequence). In DNA, the CDR3 is TGCAGTGCTAGAGGGGTGGATACCTATGGCTACACCTTC. Its protein is CSARGVDTYGYTF.

At least ten counts were recorded for this clonotype. The CDR3 region has the DNA TGCGCCAGCAGCCTCGATGTGGTGCGGGGGACAGATACGCAGTATTTT. It codes for CASSLDVVRGTDTQYF. The V and J genes are TRBV5-1 and TRBJ2-3; TRBD2 matches 7 bases. Germline lookup yields CDR1 SGHRS and CDR2 YFSETQ. The junction had 11 bases not matched to a gene; V was cut back by 4 bases and J by 3 bases. The CDR3 totals 16 residues.

The rearrangement joins TRBV9 to TRBJ1-2, with 7 bases that match TRBD1. Germline-derived CDR1 and CDR2 are SGDLS and YYNGEE. CDR3 length: 14 residues. Trimming at V came to 3 bases and at J to 7 bases, leaving 9 bases not matched to a gene. The CDR3 coding sequence is TGTGCCAGCAGCGCCGTGACAGGGAGCGGTGGCTACACCTTC. Its protein is CASSAVTGSGGYTF. The full variable domain, its missing parts supplied by reference TRBV9 and TRBJ1-2, is DSGVTQTPKHLITATGQRVTLRCSPRSGDLSVYWYQQSLDQGLQFLIQYYNGEERAKGNILERFSAQQFPDLHSELNLSSLELGDSALYFCASSAVTGSGGYTFGSGTRLTVV.

This chain connects TRBV7-9 to TRBJ1-4; 9 nucleotides line up with TRBD1. The CDR3 extends over 15 amino acids. Germline loops: CDR1 SEHNR, CDR2 FQNEAQ (reference sequence). V was clipped by 5 bases and J by 10 bases; unmatched bases: 11. CDR3 sequence reads: CASSPPGTGYAKLFF. The CDR3 DNA reads as TGTGCCAGCAGCCCGCCCGGGACAGGGTATGCAAAACTGTTTTTT.

This clonotype has just a few counts. The chain links TRBV27 to TRBJ1-2; 9 bases fit TRBD1. Per the germline V gene, CDR1 is MNHEY and CDR2 is SMNVEV (reference sequence). There are 14 residues in the CDR3. J lost 8 bases, V lost 3 bases, and 7 bases had no gene match. The CDR3 protein is CASSFLQGARGYTF. The CDR3 nucleotides read TGTGCCAGCAGTTTCCTACAGGGGGCGAGAGGCTACACCTTC.